The clone carrying this T cell receptor beta chain appeared once. No antigen is known for it. The CDR3 has 15 residues. The V gene lost 5 bases and the J gene lost 3 bases, with 16 bases spanning the gap. The germline V gene has CDR1 SGHAT and CDR2 FQNNGV. Produced via immunoSEQ multiplex PCR; TCRdb's table is partial and in-frame only. Counted here are 2.5 million or so clones, more than 80% occurring once; the ten biggest clones make up about 0.13%. Study donors comprised healthy, HIV-negative adults devoid of recent acute infection or vaccination. The data were obtained in a study of shared clonotypes between healthy human individuals. The study's findings and limits: Only blood underwent sampling, and tissue repertoires likely differ. Read depth was anticipated to influence clonotype sharing among donors. When compared with the clonotypes that were shared by all four sorted-subset donors, the non-shared clonotypes turned out to have lower generation probabilities.

The specimen sequenced was naive CD4+ T cells sorted from blood. Subset of the sample: CD45RA+ positively selected. The TCR comes from a man aged 18-30 years in good health. V and J are TRBV11-2 and TRBJ2-5; maybe TRBD2 (6 bases). The CDR3, as DNA: TGTGCCAGCAGCCTAGGCCTCGGGGGTAAAGAGACCCAGTACTTC. Protein: CASSLGLGGKETQYF.